This T cell receptor (beta chain) comes out of a study of human T cells and chemical hapten exposure. TCRdb passed the RACE reads through MiXCR, listing each CDR3 protein once. The table lists tens of thousands of distinct CDR3 sequences, around 5% of them singletons. The length of the CDR3 is 12 residues. V lost 5 bases, J lost 8 bases, and 15 bases lay in between. The V gene's germline CDR1 is DFQATT and CDR2 SNEGSKA (reference sequence). This clonotype has at least ten counts. The time point was: healthy volunteer bleed at 6 weeks. The total RNA was obtained from whole blood that was not fractionated.

The chain has TRBV20-1 and TRBJ1-1, with a weak D call TRBD1 (5 bases). The sample consisted of whole blood. The clonotype originates from a human donor in good health. Some clones in this sample may be carry-over from other donors' samples. The CDR3 region is CSARPGGDEAFF. The CDR3 region has the DNA TGCAGTGCTCGCCCCGGGGGAGACGAAGCTTTCTTT.